Below, 5 T cell receptor beta chains from the same sample are listed, as sequenced in a study of identical twins. From the 5' RACE reads, TCRdb called clonotypes with MiXCR, one entry per CDR3 protein. Of approximately 590,000 distinct CDR3 sequences listed, approximately 10% are singletons. The data also belong to a second study, concerning yellow fever vaccine responses in identical twins.

Sequencing input: PBMCs. The receptors here all came from a woman younger than 30 in good health.

The V gene is TRBV24-1, the J gene TRBJ2-5, with 7 bases that match TRBD1. Germline values: CDR1 KGHDR, CDR2 SFDVKD. The V gene end was trimmed by 1 base and the J gene end by 3 bases; junction bases not matched to a gene: 1. The CDR3 extends over 14 amino acids. CDR3 residues: CATSDFGTEETQYF. The DNA of the CDR3 is TGTGCCACCAGTGATTTTGGGACAGAAGAGACCCAGTACTTC.

This clonotype was counted ten times or more. The chain employs TRBV5-6 and TRBJ2-7; D tentatively reads TRBD1 or TRBD2 (5 bases each). Germline CDR1 reads SGHDT; CDR2 reads YYEEEE. V was shortened by 0 bases and J by 6 bases, with 10 bases between the two germline ends. CDR3 length: 13 residues. CDR3 nucleotide sequence: TGTGCCAGCAGCTTGGATCGGGGCCCCGAGCAGTACTTC. Translation: CASSLDRGPEQYF.

This rearrangement joins TRBV30 to TRBJ1-2; D not certain. Between the trimmed V and J ends, which lost 4 bases and 6 bases, there was a span of 15 bases. The CDR3 extends over 13 amino acids. Per germline, CDR1 GTSNPN and CDR2 SVGIG (reference sequence). This CDR3 is CAWNWDWEDGYTF. CDR3 bases: TGTGCCTGGAACTGGGATTGGGAAGATGGCTACACCTTC.

This chain connects TRBV2 to TRBJ2-7; D is perhaps TRBD1 (6 bases). The germline gives CDR1 SNHLY, CDR2 FYNNEI. Between the trimmed V and J ends, which lost 6 bases and 1 base, there was a span of 10 bases. The CDR3 has 13 amino acids. CDR3 region: CASRGTPSYEQYF. CDR3 sequence (DNA): TGTGCCAGCAGGGGGACACCTTCCTACGAGCAGTACTTC.

At least ten counts were recorded for this clonotype. V is TRBV29-1 and J is TRBJ2-7; either TRBD1 or TRBD2 may supply D (5 bases each). The CDR3 has 12 amino acids. Germline V lookup: CDR1 SQVTM, CDR2 ANQGSEA. V was pared by 3 bases and J by 7 bases, with 13 bases between. For the CDR3, the DNA is TGCAGCGTTGAGGGACCCCGAGGGGAGCAGTACTTC. This gives the protein CSVEGPRGEQYF.